Shown below are 8 T cell receptor beta chains from a single sample sequenced in a study of OX40 agonist ivuxolimab in advanced cancers. TCRdb keeps only in-frame clones here, not all; method: immunoSEQ multiplex PCR. The sample carries about 66,000 clones, about nine tenths recorded once. Sequencing was performed on CD4+ or CD8+ T cells sorted from blood, taken in a trial of the OX40 agonist ivuxolimab. These receptors originate from an adult with an advanced solid tumor such as melanoma, head and neck, liver or kidney cancer.

The CDR3 coding sequence is TGTGCCAGCTCCCAGGGGACAGTCCACACCGTCTACGAGCAGTACTTC. As protein: CASSQGTVHTVYEQYF. This chain connects TRBV18 to TRBJ2-7, with 7 bases identical to TRBD1. Germline CDR1 reads KGHSH; CDR2 reads LQKENI. Unmatched junction bases numbered 14, after V lost 6 bases and J lost 3 bases. The CDR3 spans 16 residues.

This clone was detected once. The V call is TRBV7-8, the J call TRBJ2-2; D is unclear. CDR3 length equals 14 residues. V lost 5 bases and J 5 bases, leaving 12 bases between the germline ends. Germline CDR1 and CDR2: SGHVS and FQNEAQ. CDR3 sequence reads: CASSRWGLTGELFF. For the CDR3, the DNA is TGTGCCAGCAGCCGGTGGGGTTTAACCGGGGAGCTGTTTTTT.

The chain joins TRBV15 to TRBJ2-3; D may be TRBD2 (6 bases). The germline V gene encodes CDR1 LNHNV and CDR2 YYDKDF (reference sequence). The CDR3 runs 16 residues. V lost 3 bases and J 6 bases, leaving 19 bases between the germline ends. CDR3 region: CATSRPQGLLWDTQYF. In DNA form, the CDR3 reads TGTGCCACCAGCAGGCCCCAGGGACTCCTATGGGATACGCAGTATTTT.

The chain couples TRBV5-8 to TRBJ1-3; the match to TRBD1 covers 7 bases. Germline CDR1 SGHTS, CDR2 YDEGEE. The length of the CDR3 is 14 residues. V gave up 4 bases and J gave up 4 bases; unmatched junction bases: 5. DNA of the CDR3: TGTGCCAGCAGCCCGACAGGGTGGGGAAACACCATATATTTT. It specifies CASSPTGWGNTIYF.

The chain links TRBV6-5 to TRBJ1-3; weak D call: TRBD1 (5 bases). The germline gives CDR1 MNHEY, CDR2 SVGAGI. V was trimmed by 6 bases and J by 2 bases, leaving 11 bases between them. The length of the CDR3 is 14 residues. The DNA for the CDR3 is TGTGCCAGCAGACCTCAGGGAGCTGGAAACACCATATATTTT. Its protein product is CASRPQGAGNTIYF.

The gene calls are TRBV6-6 and TRBJ1-1, with D possibly being TRBD1 (6 bases). This CDR3 has 15 amino acids. Looked up from germline, CDR1 is MNHNY and CDR2 is SVGAGI (reference sequence). Between the trimmed V and J ends, which lost 7 bases and 4 bases, there was a span of 19 bases. The CDR3 spells CASTLVGGAGTEAFF. In DNA, the CDR3 is TGTGCCAGCACCCTGGTAGGGGGGGCTGGCACTGAAGCTTTCTTT.

This chain uses TRBV5-1 with TRBJ2-7; 9 bases map to TRBD2. This CDR3 is 17 amino acids long. Germline-derived CDR1 and CDR2 are SGHRS and YFSETQ. V lost 0 bases, J lost 7 bases, and 14 bases stayed unmatched. In DNA, the CDR3 is TGCGCCAGCAGCTTGGCCGGCAGGGCGGGAGGGCCGGGGGAGCAGTACTTC. It specifies CASSLAGRAGGPGEQYF.

The chain recombines TRBV19 with TRBJ2-3; D uncertain. Trimming cost V 11 bases and J 4 bases, with 10 bases left between them. The CDR3 consists of 11 residues. Per the germline V gene, CDR1 is LNHDA and CDR2 is SQIVND (reference sequence). DNA for the CDR3: TGTGCCTGTGGGGTCGCAGATACGCAGTATTTT. It codes for CACGVADTQYF.